One and the same sample provided the 22 T cell receptor beta chains below, sequenced in a study of IL-32 and malignant T cell survival in cutaneous lymphoma. Blood came from patients with leukemic cutaneous T cell lymphoma, or Sezary syndrome. Assay: immunoSEQ multiplex PCR; the TCRdb copy retains only in-frame clones and omits some. The repertoire has around 2,000 clones, 82% of them found once; the top ten carry 55%. Sequenced material: blood, taken on day 0. The receptors originated from a human donor with cutaneous T cell lymphoma.

The V gene is TRBV9, the J gene TRBJ2-7; TRBD1 agrees at 8 bases. In germline, CDR1 is SGDLS, CDR2 YYNGEE. With V trimmed by 0 bases and J by 0 bases, 8 bases remained unmatched. The CDR3 consists of 17 residues. The CDR3 DNA reads TGTGCCAGCAGCGTAGGGTCCCAGGGGGCATTCTCCTACGAGCAGTACTTC. The encoded protein is CASSVGSQGAFSYEQYF.

The chain has TRBV5-6 and TRBJ1-2, with D maybe TRBD1 (6 bases). The CDR3 runs to 13 residues. The germline V gene has CDR1 SGHDT and CDR2 YYEEEE. Trimming shortened V by 4 bases and J by 4 bases, and 11 bases separated the two germline ends. CDR3 protein: CASSPQGIYGYTF. The CDR3 DNA follows: TGTGCCAGCAGCCCCCAGGGGATCTATGGCTACACCTTC. The full variable domain, rest sourced from reference TRBV5-6 and TRBJ1-2, is DAGVTQSPTHLIKTRGQQVTLRCSPKSGHDTVSWYQQALGQGPQFIFQYYEEEERQRGNFPDRFSGHQFPNYSSELNVNALLLGDSALYLCASSPQGIYGYTFGSGTRLTVV.

The chain combines TRBV2 with TRBJ1-5; 11 bases line up with TRBD1. The ends lost 3 bases at V and 5 bases at J; junction bases unmatched: 3. From germline, CDR1 is SNHLY and CDR2 FYNNEI. This CDR3 comprises 15 residues. The CDR3 is CASSEGQGEYQPQHF. Written as DNA, the CDR3 is TGTGCCAGCAGTGAGGGACAGGGGGAATATCAGCCCCAGCATTTT.

The gene calls are TRBV11-2 and TRBJ2-1; 8 bases map to TRBD2. V shed 6 bases, J shed 4 bases, and the junction held 8 bases outside the gene matches. This CDR3 comprises 15 residues. The germline V gene encodes CDR1 SGHAT and CDR2 FQNNGV. Here the CDR3 reads CASSPPSGLYNEQFF. In nucleotides, the CDR3 is TGTGCCAGCAGTCCACCTAGCGGGTTATACAATGAGCAGTTCTTC.

The rearrangement uses TRBV27 and TRBJ2-1, with D perhaps assigned TRBD1 or TRBD2 (6 bases each). Trimming took 6 bases from V and 6 from J, leaving 15 bases between them. The CDR3 is made up of 14 amino acids. Germline V lookup: CDR1 MNHEY, CDR2 SMNVEV (reference sequence). In DNA, the CDR3 is TGTGCCAGCAGCAACTTAGGGGGGCCCAATGAGCAGTTCTTC. Amino acids: CASSNLGGPNEQFF.

The chain has TRBV7-1 and TRBJ2-7, with D possibly matching TRBD2 (6 bases). TRBV7-1 is labeled an ORF, and its function is uncertain. The CDR3 covers 14 residues. V lost 4 bases and J lost 0, with 10 bases in between. CDR3 sequence (DNA): TGTGCCAGCAGCTTCCTAGCGTCCTCCTACGAGCAGTACTTC. Encoded protein: CASSFLASSYEQYF.

The gene calls are TRBV7-2 and TRBJ2-5, with 10 bases lining up with TRBD2. J lost 5 bases, V lost 1 base, and 7 bases had no gene match. The CDR3 covers 16 residues. Germline loops: CDR1 SGHTA, CDR2 FQGNSA. DNA of the CDR3: TGTGCCAGCAGCTTAGGGGAGCGGGGGGGCCGTGAGACCCAGTACTTC. It specifies CASSLGERGGRETQYF.

The chain has TRBV11-2 and TRBJ2-7; tentatively, D is TRBD1 (5 bases). This CDR3 has 11 amino acids. CDR1 and CDR2 from the germline V gene are SGHAT and FQNNGV. With 5 bases removed from V and 3 bases from J, the gap between germline ends came to 5 bases. CDR3 amino acids: CASSDSYEQYF. Written as DNA, the CDR3 is TGTGCCAGCAGCGACAGCTACGAGCAGTACTTC.

The rearrangement links TRBV2 to TRBJ2-4; 9 positions agree with TRBD1. This CDR3 contains 18 residues. CDR1 is SNHLY, CDR2 FYNNEI, per germline. V lost 11 bases, J lost 0 bases, and 17 bases stayed unmatched. The CDR3 nucleotides are TGTGCCGTCATAACGGGACAGGGATTTAACTTAGCCAAAAACATTCAGTACTTC. It translates to CAVITGQGFNLAKNIQYF.

The chain joins TRBV11-2 to TRBJ2-1, with a possible D match to TRBD2 (6 bases). This CDR3 comprises 13 residues. The germline V and J ends were trimmed by 3 bases and 4 bases, with 7 bases remaining between them. Germline V CDR1 and CDR2: SGHAT, FQNNGV. CDR3 loop: CASSLAGYNEQFF. For the CDR3, the DNA is TGTGCCAGCAGCTTGGCGGGGTACAATGAGCAGTTCTTC.

This chain connects TRBV2 to TRBJ2-5; D is unclear. Germline CDR1 reads SNHLY; CDR2 reads FYNNEI. The CDR3 extends over 10 amino acids. V gave up 6 bases and J gave up 10 bases, with 9 bases separating them. CDR3 in DNA: TGTGCCAGCAGGGGCCGAGGCCAGTACTTC. Its translation: CASRGRGQYF.

V gene TRBV29-1 combines with J gene TRBJ1-2, with TRBD1 identical over 7 bases. The V segment lost 6 bases and the J segment 4 bases; nucleotides outside the gene matches: 2. This CDR3 has 11 amino acids. Germline lookup yields CDR1 SQVTM and CDR2 ANQGSEA. The CDR3 loop is CSVGTVYGYTF. The DNA of the CDR3 is TGCAGCGTAGGGACAGTCTATGGCTACACCTTC.

The chain recombines TRBV7-2 with TRBJ2-2; maybe TRBD1 (5 bases). CDR1 is SGHTA and CDR2 is FQGNSA in the germline V gene. This CDR3 is 16 amino acids long. V lost 5 bases and J lost 0, with 13 bases in between. In DNA form, the CDR3 reads TGTGCCAGCAGCCAGGGTGTCGCTACGAACACCGGGGAGCTGTTTTTT. Protein: CASSQGVATNTGELFF.

Comment on this clone: This may be a read error, as it is one base from a much larger clone. Other DNA sequences in the sample encode the same CDR3. The chain recombines TRBV4-3 with TRBJ2-7; 8 positions agree with TRBD1. The CDR3 has 13 residues. The trim removed 2 bases at V and 7 bases at J, leaving 4 bases unmatched. From germline, CDR1 is LGHNA and CDR2 YSLEER. CDR3 DNA sequence: TGCGCCAGCAGCCAAAGGACAGGGCGGGAGCAGTACTTC. This gives the protein CASSQRTGREQYF.

This clone has more than one count but fewer than ten. This chain uses TRBV6-1 with TRBJ1-1; 11 nucleotides align to TRBD1. In germline, CDR1 is MNHNS, CDR2 SASEGT. The CDR3 spans 17 residues. The V segment lost 0 bases and the J segment 3 bases; nucleotides outside the gene matches: 6. Written as DNA, the CDR3 is TGTGCCAGCAGTGAAGCCCTTGGGGACAGGGGGGACACTGAAGCTTTCTTT. Translated, it gives CASSEALGDRGDTEAFF.

As to this clone: Germline and junction disagree at one end, which may indicate a read error. The rearrangement links TRBV28 to TRBJ1-5; D gene uncertain. CDR3 length: 15 residues. Germline CDR1 reads MDHEN; CDR2 reads SYDVKM. CDR3 loop: CTSSLLGNSNQPQHF. The CDR3 DNA reads as TGTACCAGCAGTTTACTGGGAAATAGCAATCAGCCCCAGCATTTT. Together with reference TRBV28 and TRBJ1-5, the CDR3 gives the full variable domain: DVKVTQSSRYLVKRTGEKVFLECVQDMDHENMFWYRQDPGLGLRLIYFSYDVKMKEKGDIPEGYSVSREKKERFSLILESASTNQTSMYLCTSSLLGNSNQPQHFGDGTRLSIL.

The J gene is TRBJ1-6, the V gene TRBV9; 7 nucleotides agree with TRBD1. The CDR3 sequence is 16 residues long. The V gene end was trimmed by 4 bases and the J gene end by 5 bases; junction bases not matched to a gene: 9. The V gene's germline CDR1 is SGDLS and CDR2 YYNGEE. The CDR3 is CASSPGGGLDNSPLHF. The CDR3 coding sequence is TGTGCCAGCAGCCCAGGGGGGGGCCTAGATAATTCACCCCTCCACTTT.

This chain joins TRBV9 and TRBJ2-5; D possibly corresponds to TRBD1 (6 bases). The V end lost 0 bases, the J end lost 5 bases, and 20 bases lay between the germline ends. CDR3 length: 17 amino acids. Germline V gives CDR1 SGDLS, CDR2 YYNGEE. The CDR3 nucleotides are TGTGCCAGCAGCGTAGCAGGCCAGGGGCGCTTCGGGGAGACCCAGTACTTC. Translating it yields CASSVAGQGRFGETQYF.

The V call is TRBV19, the J call TRBJ2-2, with TRBD1 as a possible D gene (5 bases). V lost 6 bases and J 6 bases, leaving 14 bases between the germline ends. CDR1 LNHDA and CDR2 SQIVND come from the germline V gene (reference sequence). The CDR3 sequence is 14 residues long. The CDR3 DNA reads TGTGCCAGTAGCCCCCGACAGTACCCCGGGGAGCTGTTTTTT. Translated, it gives CASSPRQYPGELFF.

The chain has TRBV5-4 and TRBJ2-5, with TRBD2 as a possible D gene (6 bases). V was cut by 6 bases and J by 2 bases, with 20 bases left in between. CDR3 length equals 16 residues. Germline CDR1 is SGHNT and CDR2 is YYREEE (reference sequence). CDR3 sequence reads: CASTGRGDGRQETQYF. Here the CDR3 DNA reads TGTGCCAGCACCGGCAGAGGGGACGGGAGACAAGAGACCCAGTACTTC.

This clone occurred once. This sequence joins TRBV5-6 and TRBJ2-7; 10 nucleotides match TRBD2. The CDR3 is made up of 15 amino acids. Germline trimming cut 0 bases from V and 3 bases from J; bases unmatched to any gene: 3. Germline V gives CDR1 SGHDT, CDR2 YYEEEE. CDR3: CASSLESSGGYEQYF. The CDR3 DNA reads TGTGCCAGCAGCTTGGAGTCTAGCGGGGGCTACGAGCAGTACTTC.

The J gene is TRBJ2-7, the V gene TRBV19, with D maybe TRBD1 (6 bases). Trimming cost V 6 bases and J 6 bases, with 15 bases left between them. The CDR3 spans 13 residues. Germline assignment: CDR1 LNHDA and CDR2 SQIVND (reference sequence). The CDR3 loop reads CASSSTSGAEQYF. CDR3 nucleotide sequence: TGTGCCAGTAGCTCCACCTCAGGGGCCGAGCAGTACTTC. Filled out from reference TRBV19 and TRBJ2-7, the complete variable domain reads DGGITQSPKYLFRKEGQNVTLSCEQNLNHDAMYWYRQDPGQGLRLIYYSQIVNDFQKGDIAEGYSVSREKKESFPLTVTSAQKNPTAFYLCASSSTSGAEQYFGPGTRLTVT.